Presented here are 16 T cell receptor beta chains from one specimen sequenced in a study of T cell responses to AZD1222 COVID-19 vaccine. Here immunoSEQ multiplex PCR was the method, and the copy in TCRdb shows in-frame clones only, minus some. The sample carries just under 90,000 clones, 89% recorded once. This specimen was peripheral blood, taken 28 days after the second AZD1222 dose. The receptor source for this set is an adult who received the AZD1222 COVID-19 vaccine.

The gene calls are TRBV5-1 and TRBJ2-7, with TRBD1 matching over 10 bases. The CDR3 has 17 residues. Trimming removed 7 bases from V and 6 bases from J; junction bases left unmatched: 19. Germline V gene sequence: CDR1 SGHRS, CDR2 YFSETQ. Here the CDR3 reads CASQPREDRGRTGEQYF. The CDR3, as DNA: TGCGCCAGCCAGCCCCGGGAAGACAGGGGGCGGACGGGCGAGCAGTACTTC. Drawing the rest from reference TRBV5-1 and TRBJ2-7, the complete variable domain is KAGVTQTPRYLIKTRGQQVTLSCSPISGHRSVSWYQQTPGQGLQFLFEYFSETQRNKGNFPGRFSGRQFSNSRSEMNVSTLELGDSALYLCASQPREDRGRTGEQYFGPGTRLTVT.

About this clone: Germline is not matched at one junction end, which may reflect a read error. The chain links TRBV19 to TRBJ1-1; D is uncertain. Germline V gene data show CDR1 as LNHDA and CDR2 as SQIVND (reference sequence). The CDR3 extends over 14 amino acids. The CDR3 coding sequence is TGTGCCAGTAGTATTGGTTATTTTAACATTGAAGCTTTCTTT. Protein sequence: CASSIGYFNIEAFF.

The chain has TRBV4-1 and TRBJ2-7, with D possibly matching TRBD1 (5 bases). The CDR3 consists of 16 residues. The V end lost 1 base, the J end lost 3 bases, and 16 bases lay between the germline ends. Germline V gives CDR1 MGHRA, CDR2 YSYEKL. CDR3 DNA sequence: TGCGCCAGCAGCCAAGTCCTCTCCTACGACAGCTACGAGCAGTACTTC. Translating it yields CASSQVLSYDSYEQYF.

The rearrangement uses TRBV7-9 and TRBJ2-7; 11 bases are a match to TRBD2. V lost 4 bases to trimming and J lost 3 bases; unmatched junction nucleotides: 5. The CDR3 length is 15 residues. Germline-derived CDR1 and CDR2 are SEHNR and FQNEAQ (reference sequence). CDR3 in amino acids: CASSSTSGGIYEQYF. In DNA form, the CDR3 reads TGTGCCAGCAGCTCCACTAGCGGGGGAATCTACGAGCAGTACTTC.

J is TRBJ1-3 and V is TRBV11-3; D unclear. CDR1 is SGHNT and CDR2 is YENEEA in the germline V gene. CDR3 size: 16 residues. Trimming stripped 4 bases from V and 0 bases from J, with 13 bases between. The CDR3: CASSSPTPSSGNTIYF. Here the CDR3 DNA reads TGTGCCAGCAGCTCACCGACCCCGAGCTCTGGAAACACCATATATTTT. The full variable domain, completed using reference TRBV11-3 and TRBJ1-3, is EAGVVQSPRYKIIEKKQPVAFWCNPISGHNTLYWYLQNLGQGPELLIRYENEEAVDDSQLPKDRFSAERLKGVDSTLKIQPAELGDSAVYLCASSSPTPSSGNTIYFGEGSWLTVV.

The rearrangement uses TRBV6-5 and TRBJ2-2; D unclear. The germline V gene has CDR1 MNHEY and CDR2 SVGAGI. This CDR3 region has 15 residues. Trimming cost V 2 bases and J 8 bases, with 15 bases left between them. CDR3 DNA sequence: TGTGCCAGCAGTTACCCCTCCCACCCCACTGGGGAGCTGTTTTTT. This sequence encodes CASSYPSHPTGELFF.

The chain has TRBV5-6 and TRBJ2-5, with D perhaps given as TRBD1 or TRBD2 (5 bases each). The CDR3 runs 13 residues. Germline V CDR1 and CDR2: SGHDT, YYEEEE. V was pared by 5 bases and J by 4 bases, with 12 bases between. Written as DNA, the CDR3 is TGTGCCAGCAGTTATAGTGGGGGAGAGACCCAGTACTTC. This gives the protein CASSYSGGETQYF.

The chain has TRBV27 and TRBJ1-2; D possibly corresponds to TRBD1 (5 bases). The germline CDR1 and CDR2 sequences are MNHEY and SMNVEV (reference sequence). V was pared by 8 bases and J by 4 bases, with 14 bases between. This CDR3 region has 13 residues. This chain's CDR3 is CASSPTVPYGYTF. CDR3 DNA: TGTGCCAGCTCCCCGACAGTACCCTATGGCTACACCTTC.

CDR3: CASSQDRQGFNEQFF. DNA of the CDR3: TGCGCCAGCAGCCAAGACCGACAGGGATTCAATGAGCAGTTCTTC. The genes are TRBV4-3 and TRBJ2-1; 7 positions match TRBD1. Germline loops: CDR1 LGHNA, CDR2 YSLEER. V trimming: 0 bases; J trimming: 6 bases; junction bases outside the gene matches: 5. The CDR3 is 15 residues long.

V gene TRBV3-1 (or the pseudogene TRBV3-2) combines with J gene TRBJ1-1; 8 bases map to TRBD1. The CDR3 has 14 amino acids. Germline V gene lookup returns CDR1 LGHDT and CDR2 YNNKEL (reference sequence). V was clipped by 3 bases and J by 2 bases; unmatched bases: 2. In DNA form, the CDR3 reads TGTGCCAGCAGCCACGGGACAGGTAACACTGAAGCTTTCTTT. Its protein product is CASSHGTGNTEAFF.

The chain couples TRBV5-1 to TRBJ1-1; D not certain. The germline CDR1 and CDR2 sequences are SGHRS and YFSETQ. The ends were cut back, 0 bases at V and 4 bases at J, with 13 bases in the middle. The CDR3 is 15 residues long. The CDR3 DNA is TGCGCCAGCAGCTTGGAATTGACGAGGGCCACTGAAGCTTTCTTT. This encodes CASSLELTRATEAFF.

The rearrangement uses TRBV19 and TRBJ1-2; 9 bases align to TRBD1. CDR3 size: 16 residues. The ends lost 3 bases at V and 8 bases at J; junction bases unmatched: 13. Germline values: CDR1 LNHDA, CDR2 SQIVND (reference sequence). In DNA, the CDR3 is TGTGCCAGTAGTATCGGGACAGGGACCCCATTGTCGGGCTACACCTTC. Residues: CASSIGTGTPLSGYTF.

This rearrangement joins TRBV7-2 to TRBJ1-1; the D is unclear. Germline CDR1 and CDR2: SGHTA and FQGNSA. The CDR3 is 12 amino acids. The V end lost 5 bases, the J end lost 4 bases, and 8 bases lay between the germline ends. CDR3 nucleotides: TGTGCCAGCAGCGCAGACCGCACTGAAGCTTTCTTT. Residues: CASSADRTEAFF.

The rearrangement joins TRBV7-2 to TRBJ2-3; 11 bases match TRBD2. Unmatched junction bases numbered 11, after V lost 0 bases and J lost 0 bases. Looked up from germline, CDR1 is SGHTA and CDR2 is FQGNSA. The CDR3 loop spans 20 amino acids. The DNA of the CDR3 is TGTGCCAGCAGCTTAGCGGGGCGACTAGCGGGGATTACTAGCACAGATACGCAGTATTTT. It translates to CASSLAGRLAGITSTDTQYF.

The genes are TRBV3-1 (or the pseudogene TRBV3-2) and TRBJ1-3; 7 bases fit TRBD1. This CDR3 has 17 amino acids. Germline V gene lookup returns CDR1 LGHDT and CDR2 YNNKEL (reference sequence). Losses at the gene ends were 0 bases for V and 4 bases for J; bases not matched to a gene: 9. The CDR3 nucleotides are TGTGCCAGCAGCCAAGATGTAACAGGGGAGGCCGGAAACACCATATATTTT. Protein sequence: CASSQDVTGEAGNTIYF.

This clone has only a few counts. The chain is built from TRBV7-8 and TRBJ1-2; the D is unclear. CDR1 is SGHVS, CDR2 FQNEAQ, per germline. The CDR3 has 15 amino acids. V was pared by 0 bases and J by 0 bases, with 8 bases between. The CDR3 sequence: CASSLAAEANYGYTF. In nucleotides, the CDR3 is TGTGCCAGCAGCTTAGCGGCTGAAGCTAACTATGGCTACACCTTC.